One TCR beta chain is described in this entry. Germline V lookup: CDR1 LGHNT, CDR2 FRNRAP. The CDR3 covers 15 residues. The V gene lost 1 base and the J gene lost 0 bases, with 7 bases spanning the gap. The sample originates from a study of T-cell memory formation after mild COVID-19. MiXCR was run by TCRdb on the 5' RACE reads, yielding one entry per CDR3 protein. The sample holds some 320,000 distinct CDR3 sequences, 13% to 15% seen once. Sequencing input: PBMCs or a T cell subset sorted from them (not recorded which). This chain joins TRBV12-5 and TRBJ1-5, with D possibly being TRBD1 (5 bases). The origin of this receptor is a young man who had mild COVID-19 (a few samples of this study predate the infection). Cell type and time point are not known. The DNA of the CDR3 is TGTGCTAGTGGTTTGGGAGGGGTTAGCAATCAGCCCCAGCATTTT. Protein sequence: CASGLGGVSNQPQHF.